A single sample gave rise to the 27 T cell receptor beta chains below, sequenced in a study of metastatic and nonmetastatic thyroid tumors. With MiXCR, TCRdb reprocessed the PCR reads. The sample records 75,000 to 100,000 clones, roughly an eighth being singletons. There were no patients who had received any treatment before thyroid surgery. Specimen: blood. The receptor source for this set is a female donor with papillary thyroid cancer or a benign thyroid nodule (not recorded which). Some clones in this sample may be carry-over from other donors' samples.

This clone was recorded many times. The CDR3 loop is CASSLKPKNTEAFF. In DNA form, the CDR3 reads TGTGCCAGCAGTTTAAAACCCAAGAACACTGAAGCTTTCTTT. The chain joins TRBV28 to TRBJ1-1; D is unclear. V was pared by 2 bases and J by 1 base, with 8 bases between. Per germline, CDR1 MDHEN and CDR2 SYDVKM. This CDR3 is 14 amino acids long.

Of note for this clone: This may be a read error: a much more frequent sequence differs by one nucleotide. The chain links TRBV3-1 to TRBJ2-2; 8 nucleotides align to TRBD1. From germline, CDR1 is LGHDT and CDR2 YNNKEL (reference sequence). Trimming at V came to 7 bases and at J to 6 bases, leaving 13 bases not matched to a gene. CDR3 length: 16 amino acids. Here the CDR3 DNA reads TGTGCCAGCAACCCAACGCAGGGGGCAGGTTCCGGGGAGCTGTTTTTT. The encoded protein is CASNPTQGAGSGELFF.

This clone has ten or more counts. The chain employs TRBV4-1 and TRBJ1-2, with TRBD1 identical over 7 bases. From germline, CDR1 is MGHRA and CDR2 YSYEKL. The junction had 16 bases not matched to a gene; V was cut back by 8 bases and J by 7 bases. This CDR3 is 15 amino acids long. CDR3 DNA: TGCGCCAGCGGTTACACGGGACAGAACCTTCTTGGCTACACCTTC. Amino acid sequence: CASGYTGQNLLGYTF.

Notes on this clone: Mismatch with germline at one junction end may stem from a read error. The chain recombines TRBV19 with TRBJ2-7, with unresolved D. CDR1 and CDR2 (germline): LNHDA, SQIVND (reference sequence). The CDR3 spans 14 residues. The DNA of the CDR3 is TGTGCCAGTAGTAGGGATGGCCGCGTCTACGAGCATTACTTC. It encodes CASSRDGRVYEHYF.

This clone has a handful of counts. Just one base apart from a much larger clone, this may be a read error. Other DNA sequences within the sample encode an identical CDR3. J is TRBJ1-3 and V is TRBV12-3 or TRBV12-4; perhaps TRBD1 as D (6 bases). CDR3 size: 13 residues. Trimming cost V 6 bases and J 6 bases, with 12 bases left between them. DNA of the CDR3: TGTGCCAGCAGGAGGGACACAGAAAACACCATATATTTT. Amino acids: CASRRDTENTIYF.

The gene calls are TRBV30 and TRBJ1-2; 8 bases line up with TRBD1. The germline gives CDR1 GTSNPN, CDR2 SVGIG (reference sequence). Trimming took 5 bases from V and 7 from J; bases not matched to a gene: 6. CDR3 length: 12 amino acids. The CDR3 sequence is CAWATGDFGYTF. The DNA for the CDR3 is TGTGCCTGGGCGACAGGGGACTTTGGCTACACCTTC. The variable domain in full, with the rest retrieved from reference TRBV30 and TRBJ1-2, is SQTIHQWPATLVQPVGSPLSLECTVEGTSNPNLYWYRQAAGRGLQLLFYSVGIGQISSEVPQNLSASRPQDRQFILSSKKLLLSDSGFYLCAWATGDFGYTFGSGTRLTVV.

This clone was counted between two and nine times. The same CDR3 also results from other DNA sequences found in this sample. The rearrangement links TRBV5-1 to TRBJ2-2, with D unclear. From germline, CDR1 is SGHRS and CDR2 YFSETQ. Trimming stripped 4 bases from V and 7 bases from J, with 23 bases between. The CDR3 covers 17 residues. Here the CDR3 reads CASSPRTVRNPGGELFF. CDR3 in DNA: TGCGCCAGCAGCCCCCGAACGGTTAGGAACCCCGGCGGGGAGCTGTTTTTT.

This clone was seen only a few times. A read error may be the cause here, since a much bigger clone is one base away. Other DNA sequences of this sample code for an identical CDR3. The chain combines TRBV19 with TRBJ2-1, with a tentative D call TRBD2 (6 bases). CDR3 length equals 16 residues. V lost 4 bases and J 6 bases, leaving 19 bases between the germline ends. Germline V gene lookup returns CDR1 LNHDA and CDR2 SQIVND (reference sequence). Written as DNA, the CDR3 is TGTGCCAGTAGTACCGACACGGCGGGGAACCGCAATGAGCAGTTCTTC. Its translation: CASSTDTAGNRNEQFF. The full variable domain, completed using reference TRBV19 and TRBJ2-1, is DGGITQSPKYLFRKEGQNVTLSCEQNLNHDAMYWYRQDPGQGLRLIYYSQIVNDFQKGDIAEGYSVSREKKESFPLTVTSAQKNPTAFYLCASSTDTAGNRNEQFFGPGTRLTVL.

In the case of this clone: It may be a read error: a sequence one base away is much more abundant. This CDR3 fails to terminate in the conserved phenylalanine or tryptophan, so it likely reflects a read error. The sample contains more than one DNA sequence encoding this CDR3. The chain couples TRBV30 to TRBJ1-2, with TRBD1 matching over 9 bases. There are 15 residues in the CDR3. Germline CDR1 reads GTSNPN; CDR2 reads SVGIG (reference sequence). Trimming removed 4 bases from V and 0 bases from J; junction bases left unmatched: 6. The CDR3 spells CAWTYGTGTNYGYTL. The DNA for the CDR3 is TGTGCCTGGACATACGGGACAGGGACTAACTATGGCTACACCCTT.

Concerning this clone: With a much larger clone just one base away, this may be a read error. This same CDR3 is encoded by further DNA sequences in the sample. The chain uses TRBV20-1 and TRBJ2-2; 13 positions match TRBD2. CDR3 size: 15 residues. The germline V gene encodes CDR1 DFQATT and CDR2 SNEGSKA (reference sequence). CDR3 sequence reads: CSARTSGRNTGELFF. The CDR3 region has the DNA TGCAGTGCTCGGACTAGCGGGAGAAACACCGGGGAGCTGTTCTTT.

As concerns this clone: This may come from a read error, since a much larger clone is one base off. The J gene is TRBJ2-7, the V gene TRBV5-1; D possibly corresponds to TRBD1 (6 bases). The CDR3 is 13 amino acids. Germline CDR1 and CDR2: SGHRS and YFSETQ. V gave up 5 bases and J gave up 6 bases, with 15 bases separating them. The CDR3 bases are TGCGCCAGCAGTCCAGTACAGGGCGGCGAGCAGTACTTC. Protein product: CASSPVQGGEQYF. The full variable domain, in which reference TRBV5-1 and TRBJ2-7 provide the parts outside the CDR3, is KAGVTQTPRYLIKTRGQQVTLSCSPISGHRSVSWYQQTPGQGLQFLFEYFSETQRNKGNFPGRFSGRQFSNSRSEMNVSTLELGDSALYLCASSPVQGGEQYFGPGTRLTVT.

On this clone: This may be a read error: a much more frequent sequence differs by one nucleotide. Additional DNA sequences in this sample encode the identical CDR3. CDR3 in amino acids: CASSQGGDTQYF. The CDR3 nucleotides read TGTGCCAGCTCCCAGGGGGGAGATACTCAGTATTTT. This rearrangement joins TRBV28 to TRBJ2-3; weak D call: TRBD1 (7 bases). The germline V gene has CDR1 MDHEN and CDR2 SYDVKM. CDR3 size: 12 residues.

This clone was seen ten or more times. The rearrangement uses TRBV28 and TRBJ1-2; D is unresolved. Germline V gene lookup returns CDR1 MDHEN and CDR2 SYDVKM. V shed 6 bases and J shed 6 bases, with 11 bases lying between them. The CDR3 has 12 amino acids. The DNA of the CDR3 is TGTGCCAGCAGGCCCCCTTTAGATGGCTACACCTTC. Encoded protein: CASRPPLDGYTF.

There are a few counts of this clone. The genes are TRBV6-2 or TRBV6-3 and TRBJ2-1; D is unclear. Germline loops: CDR1 MNHEY, CDR2 SVGEGT. This CDR3 is built from 14 residues. V lost 8 bases and J 7 bases, leaving 18 bases between the germline ends. The chain's CDR3 is CASLLVAHYNEQFF. CDR3 sequence (DNA): TGTGCCAGCCTCCTGGTGGCTCATTATAATGAGCAGTTCTTC.

As concerns this clone: Being one base from a much bigger clone, this may be a read error. V usage is TRBV19 and J usage is TRBJ1-1; maybe TRBD1 (5 bases). Trimming stripped 1 base from V and 4 bases from J, with 10 bases between. Germline V lookup: CDR1 LNHDA, CDR2 SQIVND (reference sequence). The CDR3 totals 14 residues. This chain's CDR3 is CASSIAEDITEAFF. In DNA, the CDR3 is TGTGCCAGTAGTATAGCGGAGGACATCACTGAAGCTTTCTTT.

This clone has more than one count but fewer than ten. This may be a read error: a much more frequent sequence differs by one nucleotide. The chain has TRBV28 and TRBJ1-2, with 7 bases fitting TRBD1. CDR3 length: 11 residues. The V segment lost 9 bases and the J segment 5 bases; nucleotides outside the gene matches: 3. Germline CDR1 reads MDHEN; CDR2 reads SYDVKM. DNA of the CDR3: TGTGCCAGGAGACAGGGATATGGCTACACCTTC. Its protein is CARRQGYGYTF.

This clone showed up many times. V usage is TRBV5-4 and J usage is TRBJ1-2, with a tentative D call TRBD1 (5 bases). The germline V gene has CDR1 SGHNT and CDR2 YYREEE (reference sequence). The V gene lost 0 bases and the J gene lost 8 bases, with 26 bases spanning the gap. The CDR3 consists of 18 residues. CDR3 sequence reads: CASSLDRDEVALGRGYTF. In DNA form, the CDR3 reads TGTGCCAGCAGCTTGGACCGGGACGAAGTTGCTTTGGGACGAGGCTACACCTTC.

The sample holds many counts of this clone. V and J are TRBV14 and TRBJ2-5, with 8 bases matching TRBD1. The junction had 9 bases not matched to a gene; V was cut back by 4 bases and J by 5 bases. CDR1 and CDR2 from the germline V gene are SGHDN and FVKESK. The CDR3 runs 15 residues. In DNA, the CDR3 is TGTGCCAGCAGCCGCACCAGGACAGGGAGGGAGACCCAGTACTTC. Translating gives CASSRTRTGRETQYF.

This clone was found a few times. A read error may be the cause here, since a much bigger clone is one base away. Other DNA sequences in the same sample also yield this CDR3. This chain joins TRBV20-1 and TRBJ2-1, with no clear D. The V end was cut by 6 bases, the J end by 6 bases, with 12 bases between. The CDR3 totals 12 residues. Per the germline V gene, CDR1 is DFQATT and CDR2 is SNEGSKA (reference sequence). CDR3 amino acids: CSAQRVVNEQFF. Written as DNA, the CDR3 is TGCAGTGCCCAAAGGGTAGTCAATGAGCAGTTCTTC.

Many counts were recorded for this clone. The chain couples TRBV7-2 to TRBJ2-3; D perhaps matches TRBD2 (6 bases). With 3 bases removed from V and 0 bases from J, the gap between germline ends came to 7 bases. Germline lookup yields CDR1 SGHTA and CDR2 FQGNSA. This CDR3 comprises 14 residues. This CDR3 reads CASSLRGSTDTQYF. The CDR3 DNA is TGTGCCAGCAGCTTGCGGGGAAGCACAGATACGCAGTATTTT.

This clone was recorded many times. The rearrangement joins TRBV5-5 to TRBJ2-2, with D possibly TRBD1 on 5 matching bases. Germline V CDR1 and CDR2: SGHKS, YYEKEE (reference sequence). The CDR3 length is 14 residues. V was pared by 3 bases and J by 5 bases, with 11 bases between. This CDR3 is CASSYPTATGELFF. The CDR3 coding sequence is TGTGCCAGCAGCTACCCGACAGCGACCGGGGAGCTGTTTTTT. Using reference TRBV5-5 and TRBJ2-2 for the parts outside the CDR3, the full variable domain is DAGVTQSPTHLIKTRGQQVTLRCSPISGHKSVSWYQQVLGQGPQFIFQYYEKEERGRGNFPDRFSARQFPNYSSELNVNALLLGDSALYLCASSYPTATGELFFGEGSRLTVL.

This clone was seen a handful of times. A much larger clone sits a single nucleotide away, making a read error possible. The V call is TRBV6-1, the J call TRBJ2-2; 7 bases match TRBD1. The CDR3 has 15 residues. From germline, CDR1 is MNHNS and CDR2 SASEGT. The CDR3 region is CASSVSTGDTWELFF. The CDR3 nucleotides read TGTGCCAGCAGTGTATCCACAGGGGACACCTGGGAGCTGTTTTTT.

As for this clone: It may be a read error: a sequence one base away is much more abundant. The chain is built from TRBV19 and TRBJ2-7, with D perhaps TRBD1 (5 bases). CDR3 length equals 13 residues. Trimming stripped 4 bases from V and 4 bases from J, with 11 bases between. Germline-derived CDR1 and CDR2 are LNHDA and SQIVND (reference sequence). CDR3 residues: CASSNGHQYEQYF. Written as DNA, the CDR3 is TGTGCCAGTAGTAACGGACACCAGTACGAGCAGTACTTC.

There are many counts of this clone. This chain uses TRBV5-1 with TRBJ2-7; 8 bases line up with TRBD2. The CDR3 consists of 14 residues. Germline lookup yields CDR1 SGHRS and CDR2 YFSETQ. Trimming cost V 4 bases and J 3 bases; bases outside gene matches: 6. CDR3 nucleotide sequence: TGCGCCAGCAGCCCCAGCGGGAGTAACTACGAGCAGTACTTC. It is translated as CASSPSGSNYEQYF.

This clone was seen ten or more times. The chain recombines TRBV7-8 with TRBJ2-7, with TRBD1 matching 9 bases. V dropped 1 base and J dropped 2; count of bases not matched to a gene: 9. The germline gives CDR1 SGHVS, CDR2 FQNEAQ. The CDR3 contains 17 residues. CDR3 region: CASSLGRFRTGAYEQYF. The CDR3 nucleotides read TGTGCCAGCAGCTTAGGGAGGTTCCGGACAGGGGCCTACGAGCAGTACTTC.

This clone was seen ten or more times. The chain combines TRBV2 with TRBJ2-1; 8 positions match TRBD2. The V gene's germline CDR1 is SNHLY and CDR2 FYNNEI. The CDR3 covers 15 residues. V dropped 4 bases and J dropped 6; count of bases not matched to a gene: 8. CDR3 protein: CASSGGLGVSNEQFF. CDR3 nucleotide sequence: TGTGCCAGCAGTGGGGGACTAGGGGTTAGCAATGAGCAGTTCTTC.

Many counts were recorded for this clone. V usage is TRBV12-3 or TRBV12-4 and J usage is TRBJ1-2; 7 nucleotides align to TRBD1. This CDR3 comprises 13 residues. Trimming took 4 bases from V and 5 from J; bases not matched to a gene: 4. CDR3 nucleotide sequence: TGTGCCAGCAGTTCGACAGGGCTTTATGGCTACACCTTC. Translated, it gives CASSSTGLYGYTF.